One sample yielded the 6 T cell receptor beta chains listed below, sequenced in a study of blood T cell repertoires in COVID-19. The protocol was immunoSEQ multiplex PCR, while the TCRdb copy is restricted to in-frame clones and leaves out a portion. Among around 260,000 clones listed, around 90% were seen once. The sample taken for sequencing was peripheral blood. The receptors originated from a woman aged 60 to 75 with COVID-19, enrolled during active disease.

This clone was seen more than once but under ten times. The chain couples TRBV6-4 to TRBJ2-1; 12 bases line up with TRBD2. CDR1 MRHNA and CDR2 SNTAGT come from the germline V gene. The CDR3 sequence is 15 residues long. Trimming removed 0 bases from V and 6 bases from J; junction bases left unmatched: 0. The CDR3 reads CASSDSTSGSNEQFF. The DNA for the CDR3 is TGTGCCAGCAGTGACTCGACTAGCGGGAGCAATGAGCAGTTCTTC.

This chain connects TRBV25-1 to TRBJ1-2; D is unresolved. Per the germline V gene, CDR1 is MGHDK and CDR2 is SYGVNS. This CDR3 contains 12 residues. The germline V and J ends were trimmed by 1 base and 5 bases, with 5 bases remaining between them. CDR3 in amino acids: CASSESVYGYTF. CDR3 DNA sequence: TGTGCCAGCAGTGAATCGGTTTATGGCTACACCTTC.

CDR3 sequence reads: CASAPGQGEKLFF. CDR3 nucleotide sequence: TGTGCCAGCGCCCCCGGACAGGGTGAAAAACTGTTTTTT. V is TRBV6-5 and J is TRBJ1-4, with 8 nucleotides matching TRBD1. The germline V gene encodes CDR1 MNHEY and CDR2 SVGAGI. Trimming at V came to 8 bases and at J to 7 bases, leaving 6 bases not matched to a gene. CDR3 length equals 13 residues.

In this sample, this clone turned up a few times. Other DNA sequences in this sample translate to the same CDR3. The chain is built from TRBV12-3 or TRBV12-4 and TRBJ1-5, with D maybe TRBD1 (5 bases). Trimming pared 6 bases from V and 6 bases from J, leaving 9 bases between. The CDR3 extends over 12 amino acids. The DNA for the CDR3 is TGTGCCAGCAGGGGCGGGGGTCAGCCCCAGCATTTT. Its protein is CASRGGGQPQHF.

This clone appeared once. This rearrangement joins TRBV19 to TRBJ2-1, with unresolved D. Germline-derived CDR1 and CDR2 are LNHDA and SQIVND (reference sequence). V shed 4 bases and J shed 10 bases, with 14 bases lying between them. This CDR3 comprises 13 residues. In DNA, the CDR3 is TGTGCCAGTAGTACGACCTCCCGAGGAGAGCAGTTCTTC. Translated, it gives CASSTTSRGEQFF.

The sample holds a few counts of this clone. The CDR3 loop is CASSQGRGSVTQYF. The CDR3 DNA reads as TGTGCCAGCAGCCAAGGGCGCGGGAGCGTGACCCAGTACTTC. The genes are TRBV3-1 (or the pseudogene TRBV3-2) and TRBJ2-5; TRBD2 agrees at 7 bases. The CDR3 runs 14 residues. After removal of 1 base from V and 7 bases from J, the junction contained 6 bases not matched to a gene. The germline V gene has CDR1 LGHDT and CDR2 YNNKEL (reference sequence).